These 30 T cell receptor beta chains originate from one sample sequenced in a study of cytomegalovirus exposure and HLA in healthy donors. The PCR used 60 Vbeta and 13 Jbeta primers. Produced via immunoSEQ multiplex PCR; TCRdb's table is partial and in-frame only. The sample has around 160,000 clones; about 77% are singletons. Sequenced sample: PBMCs. These receptors were obtained from a woman aged 40 to 50 in good health and CMV-seropositive.

The chain employs TRBV6-1 and TRBJ2-3, with D perhaps matching TRBD2 (7 bases). The CDR3 sequence is 14 residues long. Germline CDR1 and CDR2: MNHNS and SASEGT. Trimming removed 3 bases at V and 6 bases at J, with 13 bases between. Written as DNA, the CDR3 is TGTGCCAGCAGTGAGGGGGGGGCATCGGATACGCAGTATTTT. Its translation: CASSEGGASDTQYF.

The rearrangement links TRBV30 to TRBJ1-1; D possibly corresponds to TRBD1 (5 bases). From germline, CDR1 is GTSNPN and CDR2 SVGIG (reference sequence). V was pared by 2 bases and J by 7 bases, with 11 bases between. CDR3 length: 12 amino acids. The CDR3 spells CAWSPGGGEAFF. CDR3 coding DNA: TGTGCCTGGAGTCCGGGGGGAGGTGAAGCTTTCTTT. The complete variable domain, with remaining parts taken from reference TRBV30 and TRBJ1-1, reads SQTIHQWPATLVQPVGSPLSLECTVEGTSNPNLYWYRQAAGRGLQLLFYSVGIGQISSEVPQNLSASRPQDRQFILSSKKLLLSDSGFYLCAWSPGGGEAFFGQGTRLTVV.

This clone was seen more than once but under ten times. J is TRBJ2-7 and V is TRBV19, with TRBD1 identical over 9 bases. The J segment lost 4 bases and the V segment lost 4 bases, leaving 5 bases of the junction unmatched. Germline loops: CDR1 LNHDA, CDR2 SQIVND (reference sequence). The CDR3 is 14 amino acids. The DNA for the CDR3 is TGTGCCAGTAGTAGGACAGGGGCGCAATACGAGCAGTACTTC. It codes for CASSRTGAQYEQYF.

J is TRBJ2-4 and V is TRBV10-1, with a possible D match to TRBD2 (7 bases). Germline V CDR1 and CDR2: WNHNN, SYGVQD (reference sequence). Between the trimmed V and J ends, which lost 3 bases and 6 bases, there was a span of 18 bases. The CDR3 spans 16 residues. CDR3: CASSEGGGERGNIQYF. Here the CDR3 DNA reads TGCGCCAGCAGTGAAGGCGGGGGCGAGAGAGGAAACATTCAGTACTTC.

This clone is a singleton in its sample. The CDR3 is CASTDRAGGSYNEQFF. DNA for the CDR3: TGTGCCAGCACAGACAGGGCTGGGGGCTCCTACAATGAGCAGTTCTTC. This chain connects TRBV28 to TRBJ2-1; TRBD1 matches at 7 bases. The germline V gene has CDR1 MDHEN and CDR2 SYDVKM. CDR3 length: 16 residues. The V segment lost 7 bases and the J segment 0 bases; nucleotides outside the gene matches: 9.

Remarks on this clone: This CDR3 is also generated by other DNA sequences in the sample. V and J are TRBV5-4 and TRBJ1-2; 7 bases line up with TRBD1. V gave up 4 bases and J gave up 3 bases; unmatched junction bases: 3. CDR1 is SGHNT, CDR2 YYREEE, per germline (reference sequence). CDR3 size: 13 residues. The CDR3 DNA is TGTGCCAGCAGCCCAGACAGGGACTATGGCTACACCTTC. This translates into CASSPDRDYGYTF.

The chain has TRBV9 and TRBJ2-7; D perhaps matches TRBD2 (5 bases). Per germline, CDR1 SGDLS and CDR2 YYNGEE. The CDR3 loop spans 14 amino acids. Deletions cut 0 bases from V and 7 bases from J, with 14 bases between. The CDR3 region has the DNA TGTGCCAGCAGCGTAGTCTCCGGTACGGGGGAGCAGTACTTC. This encodes CASSVVSGTGEQYF.

This rearrangement joins TRBV5-4 to TRBJ2-5; D is perhaps TRBD2 (5 bases). Germline V gives CDR1 SGHNT, CDR2 YYREEE (reference sequence). The CDR3 totals 13 residues. The V end was cut by 3 bases, the J end by 3 bases, with 9 bases between. Here the CDR3 DNA reads TGTGCCAGCAGCTCGGACGGGGAAGAGACCCAGTACTTC. This sequence encodes CASSSDGEETQYF.

This chain joins TRBV4-3 and TRBJ2-3; TRBD2 aligns across 10 bases. The CDR3 runs 16 residues. V dropped 4 bases and J dropped 0; count of bases not matched to a gene: 4. From germline, CDR1 is LGHNA and CDR2 YSLEER. DNA for the CDR3: TGCGCCAGCAGCCGAACTAGCGGGGCTAGCACAGATACGCAGTATTTT. This translates into CASSRTSGASTDTQYF.

This clone was seen a handful of times. The chain has TRBV7-9 and TRBJ1-2; possibly TRBD1 for D (6 bases). The V gene's germline CDR1 is SEHNR and CDR2 FQNEAQ (reference sequence). The V end was cut by 1 base, the J end by 1 base, with 10 bases between. This CDR3 contains 15 residues. The CDR3 is CASSLGTAVNYGYTF. Here the CDR3 DNA reads TGTGCCAGCAGCTTAGGGACAGCCGTTAACTATGGCTACACCTTC.

The chain links TRBV5-5 to TRBJ2-7; D gene unclear. The CDR3 sequence is 12 residues long. The germline V gene has CDR1 SGHKS and CDR2 YYEKEE (reference sequence). Trimming cost V 4 bases and J 1 base, with 6 bases left between them. The CDR3 nucleotides read TGTGCCAGCAGCCCGCGATCCTACGAGCAGTACTTC. Translating it yields CASSPRSYEQYF.

The rearrangement links TRBV9 to TRBJ1-2; 8 nucleotides agree with TRBD1. The CDR3 covers 12 residues. The germline gives CDR1 SGDLS, CDR2 YYNGEE. The ends lost 8 bases at V and 5 bases at J; junction bases unmatched: 5. This CDR3 reads CARLDREYGYTF. The CDR3 coding sequence is TGTGCCAGATTGGACAGGGAGTATGGCTACACCTTC. Drawing the rest from reference TRBV9 and TRBJ1-2, the complete variable domain is DSGVTQTPKHLITATGQRVTLRCSPRSGDLSVYWYQQSLDQGLQFLIQYYNGEERAKGNILERFSAQQFPDLHSELNLSSLELGDSALYFCARLDREYGYTFGSGTRLTVV.

Only a few counts were recorded for this clone. The genes are TRBV4-1 and TRBJ1-5; D is possibly TRBD1 (5 bases). The CDR3 extends over 18 amino acids. The V and J ends lost 0 bases and 3 bases respectively, with 18 bases between them. Germline-derived CDR1 and CDR2 are MGHRA and YSYEKL. CDR3 coding DNA: TGCGCCAGCAGCCAAGATGTGCAGGGTTATCCCTCCAATCAGCCCCAGCATTTT. Residues: CASSQDVQGYPSNQPQHF.

In this sample, this clone turned up once. The chain recombines TRBV5-1 with TRBJ2-7; 10 bases are shared with TRBD2. Trimming at V came to 1 base and at J to 3 bases, leaving 7 bases not matched to a gene. This CDR3 comprises 16 residues. Germline assignment: CDR1 SGHRS and CDR2 YFSETQ. The CDR3 sequence is CASSLTGTSVNYEQYF. CDR3 DNA: TGCGCCAGCAGCTTGACAGGGACTAGCGTCAACTACGAGCAGTACTTC.

V usage is TRBV11-3 and J usage is TRBJ2-1; 8 bases are a match to TRBD1. The CDR3 is made up of 15 amino acids. Per the germline V gene, CDR1 is SGHNT and CDR2 is YENEEA. Germline trimming cut 4 bases from V and 8 bases from J; bases unmatched to any gene: 10. The CDR3 protein is CASSSSLGQGYEQFF. In DNA, the CDR3 is TGTGCCAGCAGCTCTAGTCTAGGACAGGGCTATGAGCAGTTCTTC.

V and J are TRBV7-7 and TRBJ2-1; 9 positions agree with TRBD2. The germline V gene has CDR1 SSHAT and CDR2 FNYEAQ (reference sequence). Trimming at V came to 3 bases and at J to 7 bases, leaving 4 bases not matched to a gene. This CDR3 contains 14 residues. As DNA, the CDR3 is TGTGCCAGCAGCTTGGCTAGCGGGGATAATGAGCAGTTCTTC. It is translated as CASSLASGDNEQFF.

With regard to this clone: At one of its ends the junction is not consistent with the germline gene, which may arise from a read error. The chain joins TRBV7-8 to TRBJ2-3; TRBD2 matches at 13 bases. CDR3 length equals 16 residues. Germline CDR1 and CDR2: SGHVS and FQNEAQ. The CDR3 spells CASSLRTSGSKDTQYF. For the CDR3, the DNA is TGTGCCAGCAGCCTACGGACTAGCGGGAGCAAAGATACGCAGTATTTT.

The J gene is TRBJ2-1, the V gene TRBV5-4; D uncertain. The CDR3 sequence is 15 residues long. Germline V gives CDR1 SGHNT, CDR2 YYREEE (reference sequence). The germline V and J ends were trimmed by 4 bases and 0 bases, with 11 bases remaining between them. The CDR3 region has the DNA TGTGCCAGCAGCGTCACGGTCAACTCCTACAATGAGCAGTTCTTC. Residues: CASSVTVNSYNEQFF.

The genes are TRBV6-6 and TRBJ1-4; weak D call: TRBD1 (6 bases). V lost 2 bases to trimming and J lost 7 bases, with 11 bases between them. CDR3 length: 14 amino acids. The V gene's germline CDR1 is MNHNY and CDR2 SVGAGI (reference sequence). This CDR3 is CASSYGGLGEKLFF. The DNA for the CDR3 is TGTGCCAGCAGTTACGGGGGCTTGGGTGAAAAACTGTTTTTT.

V and J are TRBV30 and TRBJ2-7; 10 nucleotides align to TRBD1. The V and J ends lost 5 bases and 3 bases, in that order; junction bases with no gene match: 10. CDR3 size: 15 residues. Germline V lookup: CDR1 GTSNPN, CDR2 SVGIG (reference sequence). The DNA for the CDR3 is TGTGCCTGGGGGACAGGGGATTCCAAAGGCTACGAGCAGTACTTC. This translates into CAWGTGDSKGYEQYF.

DNA of the CDR3: TGTGCCAGCTCACCACCTGGACAACAAGAGACCCAGTACTTC. It encodes CASSPPGQQETQYF. The genes are TRBV18 and TRBJ2-5; tentatively, D is TRBD1 (5 bases). CDR3 length equals 14 residues. Trimming cost V 0 bases and J 2 bases, with 7 bases left between them. Germline loops: CDR1 KGHSH, CDR2 LQKENI.

This clone has more than one count but fewer than ten. The CDR3 nucleotides are TGCGCCAGCAGCCTAGGACAGGGGGCGAGAGAGCAGTACTTC. This encodes CASSLGQGAREQYF. This chain links TRBV5-1 with TRBJ2-5; 11 bases are shared with TRBD1. Germline-derived CDR1 and CDR2 are SGHRS and YFSETQ. Trimming removed 4 bases from V and 11 bases from J; junction bases left unmatched: 10. This CDR3 is built from 14 residues. Looking up the rest from reference TRBV5-1 and TRBJ2-5 gives the full variable domain: KAGVTQTPRYLIKTRGQQVTLSCSPISGHRSVSWYQQTPGQGLQFLFEYFSETQRNKGNFPGRFSGRQFSNSRSEMNVSTLELGDSALYLCASSLGQGAREQYFGPGTRLLVL.

This chain joins TRBV18 and TRBJ2-5; TRBD1 aligns across 7 bases. This CDR3 has 16 residues. J gave up 3 bases and V 4 bases, and 11 bases lay outside the gene matches. Looked up from germline, CDR1 is KGHSH and CDR2 is LQKENI. DNA of the CDR3: TGTGCCAGCTCACGCAAAACAGGGGTAGGGGAAGAGACCCAGTACTTC. Residues: CASSRKTGVGEETQYF.

The chain joins TRBV7-8 to TRBJ2-1, with 8 positions matching TRBD2. With V trimmed by 5 bases and J by 4 bases, 13 bases remained unmatched. CDR1 and CDR2 (germline): SGHVS, FQNEAQ. This CDR3 has 17 residues. CDR3 residues: CASSPRGSGESYNEQFF. In DNA, the CDR3 is TGTGCCAGCAGCCCCAGGGGTAGCGGGGAATCATACAATGAGCAGTTCTTC.

This clone has just a few counts. The V and J genes are TRBV13 and TRBJ1-3, with D uncertain. Trimming left V 5 bases short and J 6 bases short, with 11 bases between. This CDR3 spans 13 amino acids. Germline V lookup: CDR1 PRHDT, CDR2 FYEKMQ (reference sequence). CDR3 loop: CASSLGRENTIYF. The CDR3 DNA sequence: TGTGCCAGCAGCCTCGGGAGGGAAAACACCATATATTTT.

The chain employs TRBV7-8 and TRBJ1-5, with D possibly matching TRBD1 (6 bases). The CDR3 totals 20 residues. The V gene's germline CDR1 is SGHVS and CDR2 FQNEAQ. Trimming removed 1 base at V and 1 base at J, with 23 bases between. The CDR3 here is CASSLVFRGVQGRSNQPQHF. The CDR3 region has the DNA TGTGCCAGCAGCTTAGTTTTTCGGGGAGTACAGGGAAGGAGCAATCAGCCCCAGCATTTT.

This clone was seen only a few times. CDR3 amino acids: CASSSGGSGELFF. The CDR3 coding sequence is TGTGCCAGCAGCTCAGGGGGCTCCGGGGAGCTGTTTTTT. V and J are TRBV7-2 and TRBJ2-2; 8 nucleotides align to TRBD1. Germline V gene lookup returns CDR1 SGHTA and CDR2 FQGNSA. The V gene end was trimmed by 4 bases and the J gene end by 6 bases; junction bases not matched to a gene: 1. This CDR3 is built from 13 residues.

This clone has a handful of counts. This chain links TRBV2 with TRBJ2-7, with 12 nucleotides matching TRBD1. The CDR3 runs to 14 residues. Germline values: CDR1 SNHLY, CDR2 FYNNEI. V lost 6 bases to trimming and J lost 6 bases; unmatched junction nucleotides: 6. As DNA, the CDR3 is TGTGCCAGCAGGGCCGGGACAGGGGGCATCGAGCAGTACTTC. Protein sequence: CASRAGTGGIEQYF.

This clone was seen only a few times. The rearrangement links TRBV19 to TRBJ2-3; 9 bases are shared with TRBD2. Germline V gives CDR1 LNHDA, CDR2 SQIVND (reference sequence). The CDR3 extends over 17 amino acids. J was trimmed by 5 bases and V by 7 bases; bases with no gene match: 16. The CDR3 nucleotides read TGTGCCAGTACGGAATCCCCTAGCGGGATGGGGAGAGATACGCAGTATTTT. As protein: CASTESPSGMGRDTQYF.

The V and J genes are TRBV5-6 and TRBJ2-7; 10 bases fit TRBD1. The germline gives CDR1 SGHDT, CDR2 YYEEEE. This CDR3 has 14 residues. Trimming took 4 bases from V and 3 from J; bases not matched to a gene: 4. The CDR3: CASSTGTGVYEQYF. Written as DNA, the CDR3 is TGTGCCAGCAGCACCGGGACAGGGGTCTACGAGCAGTACTTC. The full variable domain, with the rest looked up from reference TRBV5-6 and TRBJ2-7, is DAGVTQSPTHLIKTRGQQVTLRCSPKSGHDTVSWYQQALGQGPQFIFQYYEEEERQRGNFPDRFSGHQFPNYSSELNVNALLLGDSALYLCASSTGTGVYEQYFGPGTRLTVT.